The source of this T cell receptor beta chain is a study of tumor-infiltrating lymphocytes in primary liver carcinoma. Study context: The study enrolled male and female patients aged 30 to 69 years.

General study results and limits: Blood fell significantly below tumors in its top-250-clone fraction (p = 0.039).

A primer matching the constant region was used to make TCR beta cDNA from 450 to 500 ng of total RNA. For TCR beta, libraries were produced by three nested multiplex PCR rounds using slightly modified ARM-PCR. Researchers ran the first two PCR rounds for approximately 10 cycles each with TRBV1-TRBV30 forward primers and a C-beta reverse primer. TCRdb processed the multiplex PCR reads anew with MiXCR; each CDR3 protein has one entry. The repertoire holds some 21,000 distinct CDR3 sequences, with about 79% as singletons. Each 20-30 mg portion of unsorted bulk tissue served as the source for co-extraction of RNA and DNA. With chronic HBV infection, the patients were also treatment-naive. As for this clonotype: Its matching antigen is unknown. One junction end does not reproduce the germline sequence, and a read error may be involved.

Germline V CDR1 and CDR2: SGHNT, YENEEA. This CDR3 comprises 14 residues. This receptor was obtained from a woman aged 25 to 39 with primary liver carcinoma and hepatitis B virus infection. V gene TRBV11-3 combines with J gene TRBJ2-3, with D unclear. Sequenced input: liver tumor tissue from sampling region 1. The subset was: tumor region T1, superior pole. The CDR3 sequence is CVSSFETPTAPQYF. Written as DNA, the CDR3 is TGTGTCAGCAGCTTTGAGACGCCGACGGCGCCGCAGTATTTT.